This T cell receptor beta chain was observed in a study of blood T cell repertoires in COVID-19 (dated by TCRdb to the early 2020s). In the study overall: Collaborator samples came from the United States, Italy and Spain and covered acute and convalescent phases of COVID-19. The prospective study material was composed of cDNA or gDNA derived from T cells, B-cell-depleted T cells, or PBMCs. Subjects who had been exposed to COVID-19, were actively infected with it, or had recovered from it provided the deeply sampled blood TCRbeta repertoires that made up the dataset. A freely available public database, intended as a resource for researchers studying the immune response to SARS-CoV-2, is where the repertoires were released. The samples were drawn from the first 160 participants of the ongoing ImmuneRACE study and from roughly 1,300 subjects provided by 6 global collaborators. Nearly every sample came with metadata listing a de-identified subject ID, COVID-19 status, age in years and sex. Where HLA class I and class II types were available, the types were taken from metadata supplied by the sample provider, not from assay-based typing. What the authors observed across the whole study: Clinical and demographic metadata were provided uncurated, with the amount varying by source and participant.

The immunoSEQ Assay, a bias-controlled multiplex PCR, was used to amplify TCRbeta CDR3 regions from genomic DNA. Per the authors' processing: The number of nucleated cells in each sample was estimated by amplification of reference gene primers within the assay. To quantify the absolute abundance of each unique TCRbeta CDR3 rearrangement, sequence reads were collapsed and filtered. For each sample, productive Simpson clonality was calculated by taking the square root of Simpson's diversity index across productive rearrangements. What TCRdb holds here is the immuneACCESS table cut down to in-frame rearrangements. Part of the clones is not present; checked against another copy, under half of the missing clones reflect an unresolved V gene, and the others are unexplained. The DNA gave D and trimming, while V, J and clone size come from that table. The sample yields 200,000 to 250,000 clones; around 80% were counted once. The top ten clones comprise roughly 1.3% of the sample.

Comments on this clone: Its antigen is not yet known. Base qualities are not provided; no much larger clone lies one nucleotide away.

The CDR3 spans 17 residues, from the cysteine through the phenylalanine. Kept here is only the CDR3 DNA, which spans 51 bases and is read in frame from base 1. The trim is 4 bases for V and 3 bases for J, with a gap of 20 bases between the germline ends. CDR1 and CDR2 are read off the germline V gene as SGDLS and YYNGEE. At one collaborating source in Seattle, patients were enrolled during active infection and were followed longitudinally through the course of disease. The collaborating institutions used their own protocols to collect whole blood in K2EDTA tubes. For TCRbeta analysis, collaborators shipped samples as frozen whole blood, isolated PBMCs, or DNA extracted from either of those sample types.

The receptor's source is a young woman with COVID-19, enrolled during active disease. Sequences were obtained from peripheral blood. The rearranged segments are TRBV9 and TRBJ1-5; the D gene is possibly TRBD1, with 5 bases matching. For the CDR3, the sequence is CASSPSGELGDNQPQHF. In nucleotides, the sequence is TGTGCCAGCAGCCCGTCGGGAGAACTGGGGGACAATCAGCCCCAGCATTTT.